These 20 T cell receptor beta chains share one sample of origin, sequenced in a study of T cells in Graves' hyperthyroidism and ophthalmopathy. What was amplified from RNA transcripts were TCR beta CDR3 regions. HTBI primers were used for first-round RT-PCR of the TCR CDR3. MiXCR, run by TCRdb on the multiplex PCR reads, gives a single entry per CDR3 protein. The sample shows 94,000 or so distinct CDR3 sequences, around 50% of them seen only once. Sequencing was performed on blood. The receptors come from a woman in her forties with Graves' hyperthyroidism.

V is TRBV29-1 and J is TRBJ1-2; D might be TRBD1 (5 bases). Germline CDR1 SQVTM, CDR2 ANQGSEA. Trimming took off 8 bases at V and 8 bases at J, with 15 bases between the two ends. The CDR3 has 11 residues. The CDR3 DNA is TGCAGCCCCCGAGGGGCGAGAGGCTACACCTTC. It is translated as CSPRGARGYTF. The full variable domain, completed using reference TRBV29-1 and TRBJ1-2, is SAVISQKPSRDICQRGTSLTIQCQVDSQVTMMFWYRQQPGQSLTLIATANQGSEATYESGFVIDKFPISRPNLTFSTLTVSNMSPEDSSIYLCSPRGARGYTFGSGTRLTVV.

The gene calls are TRBV2 and TRBJ2-5; D is tentatively TRBD1 or TRBD2 (5 bases each). The CDR3 is made up of 13 amino acids. V was trimmed by 7 bases and J by 2 bases, leaving 11 bases between them. Germline-derived CDR1 and CDR2 are SNHLY and FYNNEI. CDR3 nucleotide sequence: TGTGCCAGCACCGGGACGGCTCAAGAGACCCAGTACTTC. Its translation is CASTGTAQETQYF.

In this sample, this clonotype turned up many times. The J gene is TRBJ1-1, the V gene TRBV2; D is perhaps TRBD1 (6 bases). There are 13 residues in the CDR3. Trimming left V 8 bases short and J 0 bases short, with 10 bases between. Germline CDR1 SNHLY, CDR2 FYNNEI. Here the CDR3 reads CASHGTLNTEAFF. CDR3 DNA sequence: TGTGCCAGCCACGGGACACTGAACACTGAAGCTTTCTTT.

This clonotype was recorded at least ten times. CDR3: CASSPWTRGSAYGYTF. CDR3 DNA: TGTGCCAGCAGCCCCTGGACTCGGGGTTCGGCCTATGGCTACACCTTC. This chain joins TRBV7-9 and TRBJ1-2; D gene ambiguous. V lost 5 bases, J lost 4 bases, and 20 bases lay in between. Germline V gene data show CDR1 as SEHNR and CDR2 as FQNEAQ (reference sequence). The CDR3 spans 16 residues.

This clonotype was detected only once. The junction does not match germline at one end; this may be a read error. V and J are TRBV6-1 and TRBJ2-5; D unresolved. Germline-derived CDR1 and CDR2 are MNHNS and SASEGT. The CDR3 is 12 amino acids. The chain's CDR3 is CACSDSWETQYF. The CDR3 DNA is TGTGCCTGCAGTGATAGTTGGGAGACCCAGTACTTC.

This clonotype has at least ten counts. The rearrangement uses TRBV10-3 and TRBJ2-7; D gene ambiguous. V was cut by 1 base and J by 5 bases, with 9 bases left in between. CDR3 length: 13 residues. The germline CDR1 and CDR2 sequences are ENHRY and SYGVKD. CDR3 residues: CAISELHGHEQYF. CDR3 in DNA: TGTGCCATCAGTGAGTTGCACGGCCACGAGCAGTACTTC.

The V and J genes are TRBV7-9 and TRBJ1-4; no clear D gene. Trimming left V 4 bases short and J 3 bases short, with 12 bases between. The CDR3 totals 15 residues. The germline V gene encodes CDR1 SEHNR and CDR2 FQNEAQ (reference sequence). For the CDR3, the DNA is TGTGCCAGCAGCTCTCCGACAAGGGCTAATGAAAAACTGTTTTTT. Translating it yields CASSSPTRANEKLFF.

This clonotype has just one count. V is TRBV12-3 or TRBV12-4 and J is TRBJ1-5; D gene ambiguous. This CDR3 contains 13 residues. Trimming shortened V by 7 bases and J by 11 bases, and 18 bases separated the two germline ends. The CDR3 sequence is CASIPAARETQHF. The CDR3 DNA reads TGTGCCAGCATCCCCGCGGCTCGGGAGACCCAGCATTTT.

On this clonotype: This may be a read error, as it is one base from a much larger clone. The chain has TRBV12-3 or TRBV12-4 and TRBJ2-3; TRBD2 matches at 10 bases. There are 15 residues in the CDR3. CDR3 protein: CASSGWTSGTDTRYF. The CDR3 DNA follows: TGTGCCAGCAGTGGCTGGACTAGCGGCACAGATACGCGGTATTTT.

This clonotype was counted ten times or more. CDR3 amino acids: CSANRLAGVSEQYF. CDR3 nucleotides: TGCAGTGCTAACCGACTAGCGGGAGTAAGCGAGCAGTACTTC. The chain recombines TRBV20-1 with TRBJ2-7; 12 bases agree with TRBD2. The CDR3 is 14 amino acids. V was pared by 4 bases and J by 6 bases, with 7 bases of the junction left unmatched. The germline gives CDR1 DFQATT, CDR2 SNEGSKA (reference sequence).

The gene calls are TRBV10-3 and TRBJ2-7; 7 positions match TRBD1. Germline assignment: CDR1 ENHRY and CDR2 SYGVKD. The V gene end was trimmed by 10 bases and the J gene end by 5 bases; junction bases not matched to a gene: 8. The CDR3 length is 12 residues. The CDR3 nucleotides read TGTGCCACCCGGGACAGCCCCCACGAGCAGTACTTC. Residues: CATRDSPHEQYF.

Concerning this clonotype itself: A much bigger clone sits one base away, suggesting this may be a read error. The chain links TRBV19 to TRBJ2-2, with 7 nucleotides matching TRBD2. The CDR3 spans 16 residues. Germline values: CDR1 LNHDA, CDR2 SQIVND (reference sequence). The CDR3: CASGIDGTTNTGELFF. The CDR3 DNA reads TGTGCCAGTGGTATAGATGGGACTACGAACACCGGGGAGCTGTTTTTT.

As regards this clonotype: Given a much more abundant clone one base away, this may be a read error. For the CDR3, the DNA is TGTGCCAGCAGTTTCGGCGGCAGTCAGCCCCAGCATTTT. The encoded protein is CASSFGGSQPQHF. The J gene is TRBJ1-5, the V gene TRBV12-3 or TRBV12-4; D is unresolved. The CDR3 contains 13 residues. V shed 3 bases and J shed 6 bases, with 9 bases lying between them.

The chain has TRBV11-1 and TRBJ1-2; no clear D. Germline V lookup: CDR1 SGHAT, CDR2 FQDESV (reference sequence). The CDR3 runs 12 residues. The ends were cut back, 5 bases at V and 6 bases at J, with 10 bases in the middle. CDR3: CASSPGMDGYTF. The CDR3 nucleotides read TGTGCCAGCAGCCCTGGGATGGATGGCTACACCTTC.

At least ten counts were recorded for this clonotype. This chain links TRBV7-3 with TRBJ2-3, with TRBD1 matching 7 bases. The germline V gene encodes CDR1 SGHTA and CDR2 FQGTGA. Trimming at V came to 4 bases and at J to 2 bases, leaving 6 bases not matched to a gene. This CDR3 contains 15 residues. The CDR3 DNA follows: TGTGCCAGCAGCTCAACAGGGGTCCCCACAGATACGCAGTATTTT. Translation: CASSSTGVPTDTQYF.

This clonotype was seen repeatedly, ten times or more. The V gene is TRBV7-2, the J gene TRBJ2-5; 8 bases are a match to TRBD2. The V and J ends lost 5 bases and 5 bases, in that order; junction bases with no gene match: 16. The CDR3 runs 17 residues. In germline, CDR1 is SGHTA, CDR2 FQGNSA. The CDR3, as DNA: TGTGCCAGCAGCCAATCCTACCGACTAGCGAAATGGGAGACCCAGTACTTC. It codes for CASSQSYRLAKWETQYF.

The chain employs TRBV2 and TRBJ1-5, with D maybe TRBD1 (5 bases). Trimming stripped 2 bases from V and 6 bases from J, with 14 bases between. Germline assignment: CDR1 SNHLY and CDR2 FYNNEI. The CDR3 length is 15 residues. The CDR3 loop is CASSERQGGGQPQHF. Here the CDR3 DNA reads TGTGCCAGCAGTGAAAGGCAGGGAGGCGGTCAGCCCCAGCATTTT.

Notes on this clonotype: The junction differs from germline at one of its ends, possibly a read error. J is TRBJ2-6 and V is TRBV19; 9 bases map to TRBD1. The CDR3 loop spans 17 amino acids. CDR1 LNHDA and CDR2 SQIVND come from the germline V gene (reference sequence). As DNA, the CDR3 is TGTGCCACCCGACGGACAGGGGCAGTCGGAGGGGCCAACGTCCGGGCTTTC. It is translated as CATRRTGAVGGANVRAF.

In DNA form, the CDR3 reads TGTGCCACTAACAGGGACACCATATATTTT. Its protein is CATNRDTIYF. This chain connects TRBV10-3 to TRBJ1-3; possible D gene TRBD1, 6 bases. V was trimmed by 10 bases and J by 8 bases, leaving 9 bases between them. Germline V gives CDR1 ENHRY, CDR2 SYGVKD. CDR3 length equals 10 residues.

The sample holds many counts of this clonotype. The chain is built from TRBV9 and TRBJ2-2; 7 positions agree with TRBD2. V dropped 4 bases and J dropped 6; count of bases not matched to a gene: 12. Germline values: CDR1 SGDLS, CDR2 YYNGEE. The CDR3 consists of 16 residues. CDR3 in amino acids: CASSLQSGGVAGELFF. The CDR3 coding sequence is TGTGCCAGCAGCCTCCAGTCGGGAGGTGTTGCCGGGGAGCTGTTTTTT.